This TCR beta chain originates from a study of shared clonotypes between healthy human individuals. This CDR3 comprises 13 residues. Germline V gene lookup returns CDR1 ENHRY and CDR2 SYGVKD. V lost 11 bases, J lost 6 bases, and 9 bases stayed unmatched. This table comes from immunoSEQ multiplex PCR, and its TCRdb copy is limited to in-frame clones, with some not included. The sample includes roughly 2.2 million clones, approximately 95% seen only once; the top ten take about 0.41%. The source material was naive CD4+ T cells from PBMCs. Specified subset: CD45RA+ positively selected. The sequence was collected from a man aged 18 to 35 in good health. Some clones in this sample may be carry-over from other donors' samples. V and J are TRBV10-3 and TRBJ2-1, with 8 bases lining up with TRBD2. DNA of the CDR3: TGTGCCCCCCGTACTAGCGGCATCAATGAGCAGTTCTTC. It codes for CAPRTSGINEQFF.